Below are 5 T cell receptor beta chains sequenced from a single sample in a study of T cell repertoires in cytomegalovirus infection. One entry per CDR3 protein results from TCRdb running MiXCR on the reads. This table holds fewer than 300,000 distinct CDR3 sequences, about a quarter found once. The sequenced sample was PBMCs. Receptor source: a human donor in good health (CMV status not recorded). Some clones in this sample may be carry-over from other donors' samples.

The table lists this clonotype with many counts. The chain has TRBV12-5 and TRBJ2-1; 9 bases agree with TRBD2. Germline V gives CDR1 LGHNT, CDR2 FRNRAP. The CDR3 loop spans 19 amino acids. Trimming at V came to 0 bases and at J to 0 bases, leaving 9 bases not matched to a gene. This chain's CDR3 is CASGLVLSGGPSSYNEQFF. The DNA of the CDR3 is TGTGCTAGTGGTTTGGTACTAAGCGGGGGGCCTAGCTCCTACAATGAGCAGTTCTTC.

This clonotype was found a few times. The chain recombines TRBV5-4 with TRBJ2-2; 9 bases agree with TRBD1. CDR3 size: 16 residues. The germline CDR1 and CDR2 sequences are SGHNT and YYREEE (reference sequence). After removal of 3 bases from V and 6 bases from J, the junction contained 9 bases not matched to a gene. The CDR3 is CASSWAVDRGSGELFF. The CDR3, as DNA: TGTGCCAGCAGCTGGGCGGTGGACAGGGGTTCCGGGGAGCTGTTTTTT.

The gene calls are TRBV10-3 and TRBJ1-6; TRBD1 agrees at 8 bases. CDR1 and CDR2 (germline): ENHRY, SYGVKD. The CDR3 is made up of 14 amino acids. Trimming removed 4 bases from V and 5 bases from J; junction bases left unmatched: 1. The CDR3 coding sequence is TGTGCCATCAGTGCGGACAGGGATAATTCACCCCTCCACTTT. Protein product: CAISADRDNSPLHF.

With respect to this clonotype: This may stem from a read error, because a much larger clone lies one nucleotide away. The chain joins TRBV7-2 to TRBJ2-1; D unclear. The CDR3 runs to 15 residues. Trimming took 5 bases from V and 1 from J, leaving 12 bases between them. The germline gives CDR1 SGHTA, CDR2 FQGNSA. CDR3 DNA: TGTGCCAGCAGCATCGAGGCTCGTTCCTACAATGAGCAGTTCTTC. The encoded protein is CASSIEARSYNEQFF. Based on the CDR3 plus reference TRBV7-2 and TRBJ2-1, the full variable domain is GAGVSQSPSNKVTEKGKDVELRCDPISGHTALYWYRQSLGQGLEFLIYFQGNSAPDKSGLPSDRFSAERTGGSVSTLTIQRTQQEDSAVYLCASSIEARSYNEQFFGPGTRLTVL.

This clonotype has ten or more counts. The chain employs TRBV28 and TRBJ1-1; D might be TRBD1 (6 bases). V lost 8 bases, J lost 4 bases, and 23 bases lay in between. Germline lookup yields CDR1 MDHEN and CDR2 SYDVKM. This CDR3 region has 16 residues. DNA for the CDR3: TGTGCCAGCGAACGTGGCGGGGGCGCTGGGGGCACTGAAGCTTTCTTT. Protein: CASERGGGAGGTEAFF.